The 31 T cell receptor beta chains presented below share a single source sample, sequenced in a study of blood T cell repertoires in COVID-19. TCRdb's copy holds only in-frame clones and misses some; the assay was immunoSEQ multiplex PCR. The sample records roughly 150,000 clones, over 75% being singletons. Sequenced sample: PBMCs or T cells enriched from blood (not recorded which). The receptor set was obtained from a man aged 45 to 65 in a cohort exposed to, infected with or recovered from COVID-19 (not recorded which).

The chain employs TRBV10-3 and TRBJ1-1; 9 positions match TRBD1. After removal of 6 bases from V and 1 base from J, the junction contained 3 bases not matched to a gene. This CDR3 is 14 amino acids long. The germline V gene has CDR1 ENHRY and CDR2 SYGVKD. CDR3 DNA: TGTGCCATCAGGGACAGGGGATCGAACACTGAAGCTTTCTTT. Translated: CAIRDRGSNTEAFF.

The chain combines TRBV4-3 with TRBJ2-5; the match to TRBD1 covers 9 bases. CDR3 size: 15 residues. The V gene's germline CDR1 is LGHNA and CDR2 YSLEER. V lost 1 base to trimming and J lost 4 bases; unmatched junction nucleotides: 4. In nucleotides, the CDR3 is TGCGCCAGCAGCCAAGCTATACAGGGGGCAGAGACCCAGTACTTC. Protein product: CASSQAIQGAETQYF.

The V call is TRBV19, the J call TRBJ1-5; 8 nucleotides match TRBD1. Germline values: CDR1 LNHDA, CDR2 SQIVND (reference sequence). Unmatched junction bases numbered 9, after V lost 9 bases and J lost 2 bases. CDR3 length equals 15 residues. CDR3 residues: CASSGGRVGNQPQHF. In nucleotides, the CDR3 is TGTGCCAGCTCAGGGGGCCGGGTGGGCAATCAGCCCCAGCATTTT.

The J gene is TRBJ2-1, the V gene TRBV28; D might be TRBD2 (5 bases). This CDR3 spans 14 amino acids. The ends were cut back, 5 bases at V and 7 bases at J, with 15 bases in the middle. Per germline, CDR1 MDHEN and CDR2 SYDVKM. The CDR3 region has the DNA TGTGCCAGCAGTCCGCCACTAGTTAAAAATGAGCAGTTCTTC. Residues: CASSPPLVKNEQFF.

The chain is built from TRBV5-5 and TRBJ1-2; 8 nucleotides match TRBD1. After removal of 2 bases from V and 4 bases from J, the junction contained 16 bases not matched to a gene. The germline V gene has CDR1 SGHKS and CDR2 YYEKEE (reference sequence). CDR3 length: 18 residues. The CDR3 loop reads CASSFSEQGQGLSYGYTF. The CDR3, as DNA: TGTGCCAGCAGCTTTAGCGAACAAGGACAGGGTCTAAGCTATGGCTACACCTTC.

The chain recombines TRBV7-8 with TRBJ2-2, with TRBD2 as a possible D gene (6 bases). The CDR3 has 18 amino acids. Deletions cut 5 bases from V and 6 bases from J, with 25 bases between. Looked up from germline, CDR1 is SGHVS and CDR2 is FQNEAQ. CDR3 loop: CASSPAARGSGAAGELFF. The CDR3 DNA is TGTGCCAGCAGCCCTGCCGCTCGGGGTAGCGGTGCGGCCGGGGAGCTGTTTTTT. The full variable domain, with the rest looked up from reference TRBV7-8 and TRBJ2-2, is GAGVSQSPRYKVAKRGQDVALRCDPISGHVSLFWYQQALGQGPEFLTYFQNEAQLDKSGLPSDRFFAERPEGSVSTLKIQRTQQEDSAVYLCASSPAARGSGAAGELFFGEGSRLTVL.

The chain employs TRBV14 and TRBJ1-5, with D tentatively TRBD1 (5 bases). Germline CDR1 reads SGHDN; CDR2 reads FVKESK. V was cut by 4 bases and J by 7 bases, with 11 bases left in between. The CDR3 is made up of 13 amino acids. The CDR3 coding sequence is TGTGCCAGCAGCCTCCAGGGTGGCCAGCCCCAGCATTTT. It encodes CASSLQGGQPQHF.

This rearrangement joins TRBV14 to TRBJ1-2, with unresolved D. V lost 0 bases and J lost 5, with 7 bases in between. The CDR3 loop spans 13 amino acids. Germline V gene data show CDR1 as SGHDN and CDR2 as FVKESK. CDR3 sequence: CASSQERGYGYTF. For the CDR3, the DNA is TGTGCCAGCAGCCAAGAACGAGGGTATGGCTACACCTTC.

The chain has TRBV13 and TRBJ2-3; D might be TRBD1 (5 bases). With 6 bases removed from V and 2 bases from J, the gap between germline ends came to 6 bases. The V gene's germline CDR1 is PRHDT and CDR2 FYEKMQ (reference sequence). CDR3 size: 12 residues. The CDR3, as DNA: TGTGCCAGCAGGGACAACACAGATACGCAGTATTTT. The encoded protein is CASRDNTDTQYF.

The chain combines TRBV9 with TRBJ2-3; 11 bases align to TRBD2. V lost 4 bases to trimming and J lost 2 bases; unmatched junction nucleotides: 3. CDR3 length equals 15 residues. The germline V gene has CDR1 SGDLS and CDR2 YYNGEE. CDR3 coding DNA: TGTGCCAGCAGCTTAGCGGGGGGGCACACAGATACGCAGTATTTT. Its protein is CASSLAGGHTDTQYF.

This clone was observed a few times. The chain is built from TRBV19 and TRBJ1-2; no firm D call. Between the trimmed V and J ends, which lost 0 bases and 8 bases, there was a span of 7 bases. Germline CDR1 LNHDA, CDR2 SQIVND (reference sequence). The CDR3 has 12 residues. The CDR3 DNA reads as TGTGCCAGTAGTATAGACTGGCTCGGCTACACCTTC. Its translation: CASSIDWLGYTF.

This chain joins TRBV19 and TRBJ2-7; 7 nucleotides line up with TRBD1. The CDR3 runs to 14 residues. CDR1 LNHDA and CDR2 SQIVND come from the germline V gene (reference sequence). V dropped 5 bases and J dropped 5; count of bases not matched to a gene: 9. The CDR3 DNA reads as TGTGCCAGTAGTGGAAGACAGGGTCGGAACGAGCAGTACTTC. Translating it yields CASSGRQGRNEQYF.

The chain joins TRBV7-8 to TRBJ2-1, with 8 bases lining up with TRBD2. Germline V gene sequence: CDR1 SGHVS, CDR2 FQNEAQ. This CDR3 has 17 residues. V lost 1 base to trimming and J lost 1 base; unmatched junction nucleotides: 6. The CDR3: CASSLGSRGASYNEQFF. CDR3 in DNA: TGTGCCAGCAGCTTAGGTTCGCGGGGGGCATCCTACAATGAGCAGTTCTTC.

V usage is TRBV28 and J usage is TRBJ2-7; TRBD1 is a possible D gene (5 bases). V lost 7 bases, J lost 6 bases, and 22 bases lay in between. The CDR3 sequence is 15 residues long. Germline V CDR1 and CDR2: MDHEN, SYDVKM. The CDR3, as DNA: TGTGCCAGCATCCAGGGAACAGGTCTTGCATCCGAGCAGTACTTC. Protein sequence: CASIQGTGLASEQYF.

The chain combines TRBV13 with TRBJ2-1, with D possibly matching TRBD1 (6 bases). Trimming stripped 2 bases from V and 0 bases from J, with 8 bases between. CDR1 PRHDT and CDR2 FYEKMQ come from the germline V gene (reference sequence). This CDR3 comprises 15 residues. The DNA of the CDR3 is TGTGCCAGCAGCTTAAGGGGGAGCTCCTACAATGAGCAGTTCTTC. Encoded protein: CASSLRGSSYNEQFF.

The chain carries TRBV6-5 and TRBJ1-2, with TRBD1 as a possible D gene (6 bases). The germline V gene has CDR1 MNHEY and CDR2 SVGAGI. The CDR3 runs 14 residues. The germline V and J ends were trimmed by 6 bases and 1 base, with 12 bases remaining between them. The CDR3: CASSPGQDNYGYTF. CDR3 coding DNA: TGTGCCAGCAGCCCGGGACAAGATAACTATGGCTACACCTTC.

Regarding this clone: Other DNA sequences in this sample translate to the same CDR3. CDR3 DNA: TGTGCCAGTAGTATAGGGGGAGGCTCCTACGAGCAGTACTTC. Its translation is CASSIGGGSYEQYF. The chain joins TRBV19 to TRBJ2-7; perhaps TRBD2 as D (6 bases). Between the trimmed V and J ends, which lost 1 base and 0 bases, there was a span of 7 bases. This CDR3 is built from 14 residues. Germline V gene sequence: CDR1 LNHDA, CDR2 SQIVND (reference sequence).

The CDR3 coding sequence is TGTGCCAGCTCACCACCTGGGGGCTCCTACTCTGGAAACACCATATATTTT. Translated: CASSPPGGSYSGNTIYF. V and J are TRBV18 and TRBJ1-3; D might be TRBD1 (6 bases). The CDR3 length is 17 residues. V lost 0 bases to trimming and J lost 0 bases, with 12 bases between them. The germline V gene has CDR1 KGHSH and CDR2 LQKENI. Based on the CDR3 plus reference TRBV18 and TRBJ1-3, the full variable domain is NAGVMQNPRHLVRRRGQEARLRCSPMKGHSHVYWYRQLPEEGLKFMVYLQKENIIDESGMPKERFSAEFPKEGPSILRIQQVVRGDSAAYFCASSPPGGSYSGNTIYFGEGSWLTVV.

The chain couples TRBV6-5 to TRBJ2-7; 13 bases align to TRBD2. The length of the CDR3 is 14 residues. Trimming removed 6 bases from V and 12 bases from J; junction bases left unmatched: 11. Germline values: CDR1 MNHEY, CDR2 SVGAGI. CDR3 coding DNA: TGTGCCAGCAGGGGGACTAGCGGGATAACTACGCTGTACTTC. Amino acid sequence: CASRGTSGITTLYF.

This chain connects TRBV11-2 to TRBJ1-2, with a possible D match to TRBD1 (6 bases). Germline V gene sequence: CDR1 SGHAT, CDR2 FQNNGV. This CDR3 has 13 residues. V was trimmed by 6 bases and J by 5 bases, leaving 13 bases between them. The CDR3 is CASSPDRKYGYTF. DNA of the CDR3: TGTGCCAGCAGTCCTGACAGGAAGTATGGCTACACCTTC.

V is TRBV27 and J is TRBJ1-6; D might be TRBD1 (6 bases). The V and J ends lost 6 bases and 10 bases respectively, with 19 bases between them. Germline V gene data show CDR1 as MNHEY and CDR2 as SMNVEV (reference sequence). CDR3 length equals 15 residues. The chain's CDR3 is CASRKRDTFYSPLHF. The DNA for the CDR3 is TGTGCCAGCAGAAAAAGGGACACCTTTTACTCACCCCTCCACTTT.

The rearrangement joins TRBV30 to TRBJ1-6; D gene ambiguous. The CDR3 runs 11 residues. With 2 bases removed from V and 14 bases from J, the gap between germline ends came to 10 bases. From germline, CDR1 is GTSNPN and CDR2 SVGIG (reference sequence). The CDR3 is CAWSRLESLHF. The CDR3 DNA reads as TGTGCCTGGAGTCGACTTGAGTCCCTCCACTTT.

V usage is TRBV10-3 and J usage is TRBJ1-1; the D gene is possibly TRBD1 (5 bases). There are 16 residues in the CDR3. With 3 bases removed from V and 0 bases from J, the gap between germline ends came to 14 bases. In germline, CDR1 is ENHRY, CDR2 SYGVKD. The CDR3 region has the DNA TGTGCCATCAGTGATTCTTTTCCGGGGGTGAACACTGAAGCTTTCTTT. This sequence encodes CAISDSFPGVNTEAFF.

The gene calls are TRBV3-1 (or the pseudogene TRBV3-2) and TRBJ2-7; perhaps TRBD1 as D (6 bases). CDR3 length: 15 amino acids. CDR1 and CDR2 (germline): LGHDT, YNNKEL (reference sequence). Deletions cut 1 base from V and 3 bases from J, with 13 bases between. The DNA of the CDR3 is TGTGCCAGCAGCCAAGCGCACAGGGCCATCTACGAGCAGTACTTC. It codes for CASSQAHRAIYEQYF.

This sequence joins TRBV12-3 or TRBV12-4 and TRBJ1-5; maybe TRBD1 (6 bases). V was pared by 6 bases and J by 3 bases, with 9 bases between. This CDR3 is built from 13 residues. The CDR3 reads CASRQGHNQPQHF. The CDR3 nucleotides read TGTGCCAGCAGACAGGGTCACAATCAGCCCCAGCATTTT.

The V gene is TRBV3-1 (or the pseudogene TRBV3-2), the J gene TRBJ1-3; D is uncertain. The germline CDR1 and CDR2 sequences are LGHDT and YNNKEL (reference sequence). V dropped 2 bases and J dropped 0 bases, with 5 bases sitting between them. The CDR3 is 14 residues long. CDR3 residues: CASSQPGSGNTIYF. For the CDR3, the DNA is TGTGCCAGCAGCCAACCAGGCTCTGGAAACACCATATATTTT.

The chain joins TRBV7-6 to TRBJ1-1, with D tentatively TRBD1 (5 bases). Germline CDR1 reads SGHVS; CDR2 reads FNYEAQ. Trimming pared 0 bases from V and 0 bases from J, leaving 17 bases between. This CDR3 has 18 residues. CDR3 residues: CASSLAGFGGMMNTEAFF. Written as DNA, the CDR3 is TGTGCCAGCAGCTTAGCAGGGTTCGGGGGGATGATGAACACTGAAGCTTTCTTT.

J is TRBJ1-4 and V is TRBV28; no clear D gene. The germline gives CDR1 MDHEN, CDR2 SYDVKM. The CDR3 contains 13 residues. The V end lost 5 bases, the J end lost 0 bases, and 4 bases lay between the germline ends. CDR3 in DNA: TGTGCCAGCAGTCCGGCAACTAATGAAAAACTGTTTTTT. Translated: CASSPATNEKLFF.

The chain combines TRBV6-5 with TRBJ2-1; tentatively, D is TRBD1 (5 bases). V was clipped by 0 bases and J by 11 bases, with 20 bases between them. The CDR3 has 16 amino acids. Germline values: CDR1 MNHEY, CDR2 SVGAGI. The CDR3 coding sequence is TGTGCCAGCAGTTACTCGAAGGGGATGTTGGCGGTTAAGCAGTTCTTC. Protein sequence: CASSYSKGMLAVKQFF.

The chain has TRBV18 and TRBJ1-1; D uncertain. V was clipped by 3 bases and J by 0 bases, with 11 bases between them. There are 15 residues in the CDR3. Germline V gives CDR1 KGHSH, CDR2 LQKENI. The CDR3 DNA reads TGTGCCAGCTCACCGACTGAGGGATTGAACACTGAAGCTTTCTTT. Its translation: CASSPTEGLNTEAFF.

The chain recombines TRBV7-9 with TRBJ2-7, with 7 bases identical to TRBD1. CDR1 is SEHNR and CDR2 is FQNEAQ in the germline V gene (reference sequence). V gave up 5 bases and J gave up 6 bases; unmatched junction bases: 7. The CDR3 length is 13 residues. The chain's CDR3 is CASSPRQGPEQYF. The CDR3 nucleotides read TGTGCCAGCAGCCCCAGACAGGGACCCGAGCAGTACTTC.